The 13 T cell receptor beta chains presented below share a single source sample, sequenced in a study of T cell responses to AZD1222 COVID-19 vaccine. The repertoire was sequenced with immunoSEQ multiplex PCR; TCRdb's copy has only in-frame clones and lacks some. Among 80,000 or so clones listed, 70% to 90% were seen once. The sequences come from peripheral blood, collected on day 0 of AZD1222 vaccination. All receptors derive from an adult in good health.

The chain couples TRBV6-2 or TRBV6-3 to TRBJ1-2; a possible D gene is TRBD1 (6 bases). Trimming took 0 bases from V and 8 from J, leaving 10 bases between them. The CDR3 totals 13 residues. The germline gives CDR1 MNHEY, CDR2 SVGEGT. The CDR3 sequence: CASSYSGARGYTF. The CDR3 region has the DNA TGTGCCAGCAGTTACTCGGGGGCCAGAGGCTACACCTTC.

The genes are TRBV19 and TRBJ2-2, with D possibly TRBD1 on 5 matching bases. The CDR3 covers 14 residues. Trimming shortened V by 4 bases and J by 0 bases, and 6 bases separated the two germline ends. Germline loops: CDR1 LNHDA, CDR2 SQIVND (reference sequence). CDR3 sequence reads: CASSRGSNTGELFF. The CDR3 coding sequence is TGTGCCAGTAGTAGGGGCTCGAACACCGGGGAGCTGTTTTTT.

CDR3 bases: TGTGCCAGCAGCTCATATCAGGGGCCAGGGACTGAAGCTTTCTTT. The encoded protein is CASSSYQGPGTEAFF. This chain connects TRBV11-2 to TRBJ1-1; possible D gene TRBD1, 6 bases. The V end was cut by 4 bases, the J end by 5 bases, with 17 bases between. The CDR3 sequence is 15 residues long. Germline values: CDR1 SGHAT, CDR2 FQNNGV.

This clone was recorded a few times. V and J are TRBV18 and TRBJ2-2, with D perhaps TRBD1 (6 bases). The CDR3 totals 14 residues. Germline loops: CDR1 KGHSH, CDR2 LQKENI. Trimming removed 6 bases from V and 0 bases from J, with 8 bases in between. The CDR3 region has the DNA TGTGCCAGCTCGGGACAATCGAACACCGGGGAGCTGTTTTTT. Translation gives CASSGQSNTGELFF.

This chain uses TRBV10-3 with TRBJ2-1; TRBD2 matches at 14 bases. This CDR3 is built from 15 residues. V was pared by 7 bases and J by 3 bases, with 2 bases of the junction left unmatched. CDR1 is ENHRY, CDR2 SYGVKD, per germline. The CDR3 spells CAIMGTSGGYNEQFF. CDR3 bases: TGTGCCATCATGGGGACTAGCGGGGGCTACAATGAGCAGTTCTTC.

This clone has just a few counts. The V and J genes are TRBV4-2 and TRBJ2-7; D is unclear. V was clipped by 0 bases and J by 4 bases, with 10 bases between them. The CDR3 runs 14 residues. Per the germline V gene, CDR1 is LGHNA and CDR2 is YNFKEQ. The CDR3 region has the DNA TGTGCCAGCAGCCAAGATGGCCCACGGTACGAGCAGTACTTC. Protein product: CASSQDGPRYEQYF.

The chain has TRBV19 and TRBJ1-5; no firm D call. Germline values: CDR1 LNHDA, CDR2 SQIVND (reference sequence). Trimming removed 8 bases at V and 7 bases at J, with 12 bases between. This CDR3 contains 12 residues. The CDR3 DNA reads as TGTGCCAGTTCGAGGCTAGACCAGCCCCAGCATTTT. Protein product: CASSRLDQPQHF.

V and J are TRBV7-9 and TRBJ2-1, with 9 bases matching TRBD2. The trim removed 3 bases at V and 1 base at J, leaving 4 bases unmatched. Per germline, CDR1 SEHNR and CDR2 FQNEAQ (reference sequence). This CDR3 is built from 16 residues. The CDR3 sequence is CASSFLAGESYNEQFF. DNA of the CDR3: TGTGCCAGCAGCTTTTTAGCGGGGGAGTCCTACAATGAGCAGTTCTTC.

The rearrangement uses TRBV2 and TRBJ1-5; TRBD1 agrees at 7 bases. J gave up 4 bases and V 6 bases, and 6 bases lay outside the gene matches. The germline CDR1 and CDR2 sequences are SNHLY and FYNNEI. This CDR3 contains 14 residues. The CDR3 here is CASRSQGKNQPQHF. In nucleotides, the CDR3 is TGTGCCAGCAGATCACAGGGGAAGAATCAGCCCCAGCATTTT.

A single count supports this clone. The rearrangement uses TRBV12-1 and TRBJ1-4. TRBV12-1 is tagged as a pseudogene. The CDR3 runs 20 residues. The CDR3 is CASSFSRVVDEKTTNEKLFF. CDR3 nucleotide sequence: TGTGCCAGCAGCTTTTCTCGGGTCGTGGATGAAAAAACAACTAATGAAAAACTGTTTTTT.

The chain joins TRBV19 to TRBJ2-2, with D possibly being TRBD1 (6 bases). The CDR3 runs 14 residues. The V end was cut by 6 bases, the J end by 4 bases, with 12 bases between. Germline V gene data show CDR1 as LNHDA and CDR2 as SQIVND (reference sequence). CDR3 in DNA: TGTGCCAGTAGGGAACAGGGACCCACCGGGGAGCTGTTTTTT. This codes for CASREQGPTGELFF.

The chain joins TRBV11-2 to TRBJ1-2, with 7 bases matching TRBD1. This CDR3 is built from 13 residues. Germline CDR1 is SGHAT and CDR2 is FQNNGV. The V segment lost 5 bases and the J segment 8 bases; nucleotides outside the gene matches: 8. CDR3 sequence (DNA): TGTGCCAGCAGCCCCGGGACAGTGAACGGCTACACCTTC. This sequence encodes CASSPGTVNGYTF.

CDR3 nucleotide sequence: TGTGCCAGCAGCCTACAGGGCGGCAATCAGCCCCAGCATTTT. Its protein is CASSLQGGNQPQHF. The J gene is TRBJ1-5, the V gene TRBV7-2; possible D gene TRBD1, 6 bases. Germline-derived CDR1 and CDR2 are SGHTA and FQGNSA. This CDR3 is built from 14 residues. Trimming stripped 5 bases from V and 2 bases from J, with 10 bases between.